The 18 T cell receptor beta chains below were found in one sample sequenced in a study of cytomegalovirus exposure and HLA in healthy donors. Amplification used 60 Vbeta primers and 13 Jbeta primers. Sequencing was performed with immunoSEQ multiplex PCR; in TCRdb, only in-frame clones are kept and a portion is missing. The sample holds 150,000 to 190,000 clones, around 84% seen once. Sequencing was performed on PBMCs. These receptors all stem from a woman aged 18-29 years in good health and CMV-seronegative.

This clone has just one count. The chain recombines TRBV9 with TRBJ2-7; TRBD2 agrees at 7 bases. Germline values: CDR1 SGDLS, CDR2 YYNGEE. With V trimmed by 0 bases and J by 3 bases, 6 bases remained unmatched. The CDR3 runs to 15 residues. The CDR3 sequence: CASSVGGGSGYEQYF. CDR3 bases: TGTGCCAGCAGCGTAGGGGGGGGATCGGGCTACGAGCAGTACTTC.

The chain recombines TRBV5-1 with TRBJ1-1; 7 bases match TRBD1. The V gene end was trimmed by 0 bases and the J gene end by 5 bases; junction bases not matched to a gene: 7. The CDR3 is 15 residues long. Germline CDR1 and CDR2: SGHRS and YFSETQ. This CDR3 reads CASSLGFPRGTEAFF. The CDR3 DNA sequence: TGCGCCAGCAGCTTGGGGTTCCCCAGGGGGACTGAAGCTTTCTTT.

This CDR3 is CASSLSGHPGELFF. The CDR3 DNA is TGTGCCAGCAGTTTATCGGGACACCCCGGGGAGCTGTTTTTT. This rearrangement joins TRBV27 to TRBJ2-2; TRBD1 is a possible D gene (6 bases). Germline loops: CDR1 MNHEY, CDR2 SMNVEV (reference sequence). The CDR3 runs 14 residues. With 0 bases removed from V and 6 bases from J, the gap between germline ends came to 8 bases.

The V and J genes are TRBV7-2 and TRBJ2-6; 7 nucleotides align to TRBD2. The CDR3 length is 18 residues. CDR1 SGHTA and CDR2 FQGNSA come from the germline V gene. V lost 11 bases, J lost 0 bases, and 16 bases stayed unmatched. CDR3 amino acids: CASRVGGKSLSGANVLTF. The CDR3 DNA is TGTGCCTCCAGGGTCGGGGGGAAATCCCTCTCTGGGGCCAACGTCCTGACTTTC.

Here the CDR3 DNA reads TGTGCCTGGACTGCGGGGAGGCCCACTGAAGCTTTCTTT. It yields the protein CAWTAGRPTEAFF. The V call is TRBV30, the J call TRBJ1-1; D is ambiguous. V lost 4 bases to trimming and J lost 4 bases, with 13 bases between them. Germline assignment: CDR1 GTSNPN and CDR2 SVGIG (reference sequence). The CDR3 is 13 amino acids.

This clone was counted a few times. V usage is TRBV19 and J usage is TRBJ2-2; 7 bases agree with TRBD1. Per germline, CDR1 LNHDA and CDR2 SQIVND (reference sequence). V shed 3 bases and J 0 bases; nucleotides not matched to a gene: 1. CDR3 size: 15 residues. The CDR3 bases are TGTGCCAGTAGTATCGGGACAGCGAACACCGGGGAGCTGTTTTTT. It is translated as CASSIGTANTGELFF.

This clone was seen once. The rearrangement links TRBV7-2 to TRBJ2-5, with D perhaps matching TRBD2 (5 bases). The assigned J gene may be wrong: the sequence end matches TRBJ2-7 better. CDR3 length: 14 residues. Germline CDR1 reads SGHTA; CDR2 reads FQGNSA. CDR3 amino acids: CASSLARVAYEQYF. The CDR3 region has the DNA TGTGCCAGCAGCTTAGCGCGGGTAGCCTACGAGCAGTACTTC.

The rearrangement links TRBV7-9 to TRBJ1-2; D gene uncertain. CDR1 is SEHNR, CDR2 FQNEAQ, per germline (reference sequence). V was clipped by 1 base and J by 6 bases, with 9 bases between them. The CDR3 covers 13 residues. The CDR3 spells CASSLEREHGYTF. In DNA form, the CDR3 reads TGTGCCAGCAGCTTAGAGAGGGAACATGGCTACACCTTC.

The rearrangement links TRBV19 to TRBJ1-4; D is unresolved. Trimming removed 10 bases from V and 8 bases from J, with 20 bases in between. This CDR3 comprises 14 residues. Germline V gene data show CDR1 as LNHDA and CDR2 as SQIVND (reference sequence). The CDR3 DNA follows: TGTGCCACCCAGCCCGACGCGGCCTCAGAAAAACTGTTTTTT. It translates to CATQPDAASEKLFF.

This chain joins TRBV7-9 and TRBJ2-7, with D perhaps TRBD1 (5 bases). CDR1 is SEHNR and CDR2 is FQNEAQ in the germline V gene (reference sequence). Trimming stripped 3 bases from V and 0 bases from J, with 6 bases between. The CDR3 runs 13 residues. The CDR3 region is CASSFDSSYEQYF. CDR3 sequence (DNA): TGTGCCAGCAGCTTCGACAGCTCCTACGAGCAGTACTTC.

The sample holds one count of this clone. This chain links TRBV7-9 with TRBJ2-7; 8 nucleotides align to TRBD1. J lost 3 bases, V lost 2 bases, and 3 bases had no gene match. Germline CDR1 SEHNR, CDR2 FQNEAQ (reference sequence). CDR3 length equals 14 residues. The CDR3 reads CASSLTQGGYEQYF. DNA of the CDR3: TGTGCCAGCAGCTTAACACAGGGGGGCTACGAGCAGTACTTC.

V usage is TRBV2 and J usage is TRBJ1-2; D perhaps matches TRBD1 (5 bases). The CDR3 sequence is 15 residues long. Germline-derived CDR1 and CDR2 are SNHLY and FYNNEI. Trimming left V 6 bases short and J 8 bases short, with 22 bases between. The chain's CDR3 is CASSGQGSLLGGYTF. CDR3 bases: TGTGCCAGCAGCGGTCAGGGTAGCCTATTGGGGGGCTACACCTTC.

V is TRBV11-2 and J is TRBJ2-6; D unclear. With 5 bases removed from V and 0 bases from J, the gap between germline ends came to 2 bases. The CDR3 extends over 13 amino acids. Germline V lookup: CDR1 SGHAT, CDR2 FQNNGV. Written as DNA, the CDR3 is TGTGCCAGCAGCCGCTCTGGGGCCAACGTCCTGACTTTC. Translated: CASSRSGANVLTF.

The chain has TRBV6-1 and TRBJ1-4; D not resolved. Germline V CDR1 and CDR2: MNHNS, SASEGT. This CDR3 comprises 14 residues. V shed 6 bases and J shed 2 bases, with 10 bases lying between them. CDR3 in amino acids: CASRTGFTNEKLFF. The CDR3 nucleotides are TGTGCCAGCAGGACGGGGTTCACTAATGAAAAACTGTTTTTT.

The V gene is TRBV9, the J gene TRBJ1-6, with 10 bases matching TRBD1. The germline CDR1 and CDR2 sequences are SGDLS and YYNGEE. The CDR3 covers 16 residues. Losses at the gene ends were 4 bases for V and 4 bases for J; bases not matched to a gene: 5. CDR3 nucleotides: TGTGCCAGCAGCTTAGGGACAGGGGTTTATAATTCACCCCTCCACTTT. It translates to CASSLGTGVYNSPLHF.

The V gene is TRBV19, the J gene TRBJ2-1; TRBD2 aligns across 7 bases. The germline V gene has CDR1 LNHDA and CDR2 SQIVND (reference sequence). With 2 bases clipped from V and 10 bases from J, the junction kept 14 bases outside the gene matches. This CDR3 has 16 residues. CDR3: CASSISAGTIAIEQFF. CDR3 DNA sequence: TGTGCCAGTAGTATATCCGCCGGGACTATAGCGATCGAGCAGTTCTTC.

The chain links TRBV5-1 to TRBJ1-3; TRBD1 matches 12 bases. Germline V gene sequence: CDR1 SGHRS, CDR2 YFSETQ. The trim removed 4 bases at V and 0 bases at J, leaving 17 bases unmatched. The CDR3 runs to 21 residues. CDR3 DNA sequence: TGCGCCAGCAGCCGATCCCCCCGGGACAGGGGGCGGTGGAGCTCTGGAAACACCATATATTTT. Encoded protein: CASSRSPRDRGRWSSGNTIYF. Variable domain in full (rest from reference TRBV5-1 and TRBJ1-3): KAGVTQTPRYLIKTRGQQVTLSCSPISGHRSVSWYQQTPGQGLQFLFEYFSETQRNKGNFPGRFSGRQFSNSRSEMNVSTLELGDSALYLCASSRSPRDRGRWSSGNTIYFGEGSWLTVV.

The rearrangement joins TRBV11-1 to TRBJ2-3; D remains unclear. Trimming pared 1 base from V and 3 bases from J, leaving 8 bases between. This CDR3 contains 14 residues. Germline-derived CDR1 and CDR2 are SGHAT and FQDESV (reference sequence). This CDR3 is CASSLVLRTDTQYF. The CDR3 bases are TGTGCCAGCAGCTTAGTCTTACGGACAGATACGCAGTATTTT.